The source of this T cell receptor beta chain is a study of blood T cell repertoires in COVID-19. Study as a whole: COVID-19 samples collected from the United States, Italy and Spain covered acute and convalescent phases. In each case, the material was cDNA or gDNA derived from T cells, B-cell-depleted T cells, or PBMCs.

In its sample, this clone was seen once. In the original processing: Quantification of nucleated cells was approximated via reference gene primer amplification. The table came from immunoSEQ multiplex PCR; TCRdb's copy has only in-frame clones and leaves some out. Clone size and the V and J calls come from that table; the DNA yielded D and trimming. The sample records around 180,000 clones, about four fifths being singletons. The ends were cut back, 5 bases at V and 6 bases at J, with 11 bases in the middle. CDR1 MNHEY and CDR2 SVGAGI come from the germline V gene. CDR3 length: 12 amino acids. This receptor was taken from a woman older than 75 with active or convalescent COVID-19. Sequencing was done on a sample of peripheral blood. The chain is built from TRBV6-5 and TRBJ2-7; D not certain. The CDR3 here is CASSLFILEQYF. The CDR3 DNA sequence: TGTGCCAGCAGTCTGTTTATACTCGAGCAGTACTTC.